This entry concerns a single T cell receptor beta chain. Antigen specificity is unknown. Germline values: CDR1 MGHRA, CDR2 YSYEKL. V was clipped by 2 bases and J by 9 bases; unmatched bases: 11. This CDR3 is 17 amino acids long. These data originate in a study of blood T cells in healthy people across ages. RNA extraction gave at least 5.5 micrograms of total RNA per sample. Study-wide results and caveats: Among T cells, TCR beta diversity per million cells dropped roughly linearly as age rose. With naive T cell percentage, TCR beta diversity showed a strong correlation.

Primed by a sample-barcoded 5' primer and a J-beta primer mix, a second PCR proceeded for about 6 to 12 cycles. TCRdb re-called the 5' RACE reads with MiXCR, one entry per CDR3 protein. This table holds about a million distinct CDR3 sequences, roughly 51% found once. Sequenced input: blood. The receptor's source is a woman aged 55-70 years in good health. The chain recombines TRBV4-1 with TRBJ1-6; TRBD1 aligns across 9 bases. The CDR3 region is CASSQTPITDRGSPLHF. CDR3 DNA sequence: TGCGCCAGCAGCCAAACTCCGATCACGGACAGGGGTTCACCCCTCCACTTT.